The 2 T cell receptor beta chains below all came from one sample that was sequenced in a study of blood T cells in healthy people across ages. A sample-barcoded 5' primer and a J-beta primer mix were used in a second PCR of roughly 6 to 12 cycles. TCRdb reprocessed the 5' RACE reads with MiXCR, giving one entry per CDR3 protein. The sample shows roughly 650,000 distinct CDR3 sequences, approximately 29% of them seen only once. Input material: blood. Receptors were obtained from a woman aged 80 or over in good health.

This clonotype was recorded many times. The V gene is TRBV7-2, the J gene TRBJ1-1; D unclear. The CDR3 covers 15 residues. Trimming left V 2 bases short and J 5 bases short, with 15 bases between. Germline V lookup: CDR1 SGHTA, CDR2 FQGNSA. The CDR3 nucleotides read TGTGCCAGCAGCTTAAATACAGCCTTAGGAACTGAAGCTTTCTTT. It codes for CASSLNTALGTEAFF.

This clonotype came up many times. The V and J genes are TRBV27 and TRBJ2-3, with D perhaps assigned TRBD1 or TRBD2 (6 bases each). The V gene's germline CDR1 is MNHEY and CDR2 SMNVEV (reference sequence). V was shortened by 0 bases and J by 11 bases, with 9 bases between the two germline ends. This CDR3 region has 12 residues. The CDR3, as DNA: TGTGCCAGCAGTTTATCAGGGGGAGGGCAGTATTTT. The encoded protein is CASSLSGGGQYF.